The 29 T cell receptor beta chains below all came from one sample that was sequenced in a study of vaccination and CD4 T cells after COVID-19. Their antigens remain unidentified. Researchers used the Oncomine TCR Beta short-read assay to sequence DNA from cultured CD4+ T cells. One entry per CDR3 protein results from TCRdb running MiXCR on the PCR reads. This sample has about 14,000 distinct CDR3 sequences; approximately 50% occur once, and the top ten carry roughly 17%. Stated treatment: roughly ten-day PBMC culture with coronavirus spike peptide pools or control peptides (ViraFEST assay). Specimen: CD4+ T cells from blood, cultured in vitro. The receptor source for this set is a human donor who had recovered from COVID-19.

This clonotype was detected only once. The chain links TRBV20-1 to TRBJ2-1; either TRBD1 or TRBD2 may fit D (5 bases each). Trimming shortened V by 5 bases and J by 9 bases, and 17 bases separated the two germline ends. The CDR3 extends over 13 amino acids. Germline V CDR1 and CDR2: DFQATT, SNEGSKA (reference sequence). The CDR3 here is CSARGLREPEQFF. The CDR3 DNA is TGCAGTGCTCGGGGCCTTAGGGAACCTGAGCAGTTCTTC.

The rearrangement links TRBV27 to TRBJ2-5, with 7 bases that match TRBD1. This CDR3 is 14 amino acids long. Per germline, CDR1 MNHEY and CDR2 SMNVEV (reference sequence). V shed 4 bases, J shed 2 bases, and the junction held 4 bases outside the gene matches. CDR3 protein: CASSSRTGQETQYF. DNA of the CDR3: TGTGCCAGCAGTTCACGGACAGGACAAGAGACCCAGTACTTC.

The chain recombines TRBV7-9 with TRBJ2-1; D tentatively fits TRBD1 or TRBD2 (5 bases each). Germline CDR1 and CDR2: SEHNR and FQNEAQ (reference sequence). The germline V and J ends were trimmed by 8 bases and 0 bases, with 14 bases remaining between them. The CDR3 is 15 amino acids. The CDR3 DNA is TGTGCCAGCGGGACCCAGAAGAGCTCCTACAATGAGCAGTTCTTC. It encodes CASGTQKSSYNEQFF.

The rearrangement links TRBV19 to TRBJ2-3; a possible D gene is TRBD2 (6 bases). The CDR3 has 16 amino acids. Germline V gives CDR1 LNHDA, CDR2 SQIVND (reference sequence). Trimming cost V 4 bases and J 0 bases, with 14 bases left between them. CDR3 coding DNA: TGTGCCAGTAGTAGTAGGTTTAGCGGAAGCACAGATACGCAGTATTTT. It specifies CASSSRFSGSTDTQYF.

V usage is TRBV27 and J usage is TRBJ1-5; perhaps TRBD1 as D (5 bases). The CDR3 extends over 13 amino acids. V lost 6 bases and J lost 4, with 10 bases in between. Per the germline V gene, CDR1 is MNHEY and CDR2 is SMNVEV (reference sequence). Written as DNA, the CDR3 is TGTGCCAGCAGCCAGGGATATAATCAGCCCCAGCATTTT. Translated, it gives CASSQGYNQPQHF.

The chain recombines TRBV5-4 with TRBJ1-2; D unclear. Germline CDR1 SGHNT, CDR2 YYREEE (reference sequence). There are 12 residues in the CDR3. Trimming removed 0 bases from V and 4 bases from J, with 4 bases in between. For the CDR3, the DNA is TGTGCCAGCAGCTTGGGGGTCTATGGCTACACCTTC. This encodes CASSLGVYGYTF.

The chain's CDR3 is CASSPGSSTDTQYF. In DNA, the CDR3 is TGTGCCAGCTCACCAGGGTCTTCCACAGATACGCAGTATTTT. This sequence joins TRBV18 and TRBJ2-3; D call uncertain. The V gene lost 2 bases and the J gene lost 2 bases, with 8 bases spanning the gap. The CDR3 runs to 14 residues. Per germline, CDR1 KGHSH and CDR2 LQKENI. The whole variable domain, filled in from reference TRBV18 and TRBJ2-3, reads NAGVMQNPRHLVRRRGQEARLRCSPMKGHSHVYWYRQLPEEGLKFMVYLQKENIIDESGMPKERFSAEFPKEGPSILRIQQVVRGDSAAYFCASSPGSSTDTQYFGPGTRLTVL.

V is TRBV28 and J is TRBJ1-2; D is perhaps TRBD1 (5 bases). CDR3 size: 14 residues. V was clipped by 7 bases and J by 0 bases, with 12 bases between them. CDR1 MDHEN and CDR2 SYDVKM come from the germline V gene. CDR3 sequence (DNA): TGTGCCAGCAAGGTCGGGGGGGCTAACTATGGCTACACCTTC. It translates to CASKVGGANYGYTF.

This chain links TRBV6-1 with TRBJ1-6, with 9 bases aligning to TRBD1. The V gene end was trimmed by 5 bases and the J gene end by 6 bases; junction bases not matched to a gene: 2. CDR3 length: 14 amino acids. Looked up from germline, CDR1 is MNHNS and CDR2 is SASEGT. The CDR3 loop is CASSPGQGNSPLHF. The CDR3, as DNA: TGTGCCAGCAGTCCGGGACAGGGTAATTCACCCCTCCACTTT.

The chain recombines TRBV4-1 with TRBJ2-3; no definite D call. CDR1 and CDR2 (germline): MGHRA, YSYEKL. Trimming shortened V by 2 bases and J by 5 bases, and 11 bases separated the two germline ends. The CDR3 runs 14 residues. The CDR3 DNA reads TGCGCCAGCAGCCAAAGCCTTACACGAGATACGCAGTATTTT. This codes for CASSQSLTRDTQYF.

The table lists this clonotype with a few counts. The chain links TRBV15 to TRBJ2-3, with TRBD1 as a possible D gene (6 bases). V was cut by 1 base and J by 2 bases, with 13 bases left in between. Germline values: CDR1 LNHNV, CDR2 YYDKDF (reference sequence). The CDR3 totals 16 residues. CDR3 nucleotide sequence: TGTGCCACCAGCAGAGCTATCGGACAGCTCACAGATACGCAGTATTTT. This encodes CATSRAIGQLTDTQYF.

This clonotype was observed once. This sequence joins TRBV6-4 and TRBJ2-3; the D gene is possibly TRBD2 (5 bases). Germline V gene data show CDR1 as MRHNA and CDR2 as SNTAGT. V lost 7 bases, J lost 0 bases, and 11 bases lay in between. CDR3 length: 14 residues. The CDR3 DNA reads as TGTGCCAGCAAAGTTAGCGAGAGCACAGATACGCAGTATTTT. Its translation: CASKVSESTDTQYF.

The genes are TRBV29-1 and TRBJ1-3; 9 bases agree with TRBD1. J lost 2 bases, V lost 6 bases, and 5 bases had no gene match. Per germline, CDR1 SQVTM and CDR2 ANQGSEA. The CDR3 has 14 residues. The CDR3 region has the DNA TGCAGCGTAGGGGGACAGGGAACTGGAAACACCATATATTTT. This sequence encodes CSVGGQGTGNTIYF.

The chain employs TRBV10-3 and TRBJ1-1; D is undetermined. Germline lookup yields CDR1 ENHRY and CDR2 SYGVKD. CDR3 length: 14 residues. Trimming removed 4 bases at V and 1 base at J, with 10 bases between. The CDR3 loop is CAISGGEGNTEAFF. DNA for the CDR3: TGTGCCATCAGTGGAGGAGAGGGGAACACTGAAGCTTTCTTT.

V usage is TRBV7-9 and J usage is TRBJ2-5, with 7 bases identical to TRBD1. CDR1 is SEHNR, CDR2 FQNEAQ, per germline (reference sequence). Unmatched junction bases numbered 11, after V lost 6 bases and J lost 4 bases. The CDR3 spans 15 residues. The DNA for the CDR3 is TGTGCCAGCAGAGTCTCCGGGACAGTCCTAGAGACCCAGTACTTC. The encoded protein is CASRVSGTVLETQYF.

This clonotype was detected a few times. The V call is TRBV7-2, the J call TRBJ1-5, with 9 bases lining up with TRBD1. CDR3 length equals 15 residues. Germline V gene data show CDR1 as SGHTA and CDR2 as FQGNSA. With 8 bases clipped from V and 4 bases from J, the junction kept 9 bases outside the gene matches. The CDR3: CASSSTGTGNQPQHF. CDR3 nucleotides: TGTGCCAGCTCCTCCACCGGGACAGGGAATCAGCCCCAGCATTTT.

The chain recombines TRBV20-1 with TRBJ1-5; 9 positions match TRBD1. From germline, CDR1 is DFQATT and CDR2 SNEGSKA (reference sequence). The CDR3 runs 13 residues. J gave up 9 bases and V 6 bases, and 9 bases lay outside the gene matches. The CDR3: CSARQGGTWPQHF. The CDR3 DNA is TGCAGTGCAAGACAGGGGGGTACTTGGCCCCAGCATTTT.

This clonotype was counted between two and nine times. CDR3: CASSLRDWAGELFF. The CDR3 DNA is TGTGCCAGCAGTTTACGGGATTGGGCCGGGGAGCTGTTTTTT. V usage is TRBV28 and J usage is TRBJ2-2, with a possible D match to TRBD2 (5 bases). CDR3 length: 14 amino acids. Germline V lookup: CDR1 MDHEN, CDR2 SYDVKM. Trimming removed 2 bases at V and 6 bases at J, with 10 bases between.

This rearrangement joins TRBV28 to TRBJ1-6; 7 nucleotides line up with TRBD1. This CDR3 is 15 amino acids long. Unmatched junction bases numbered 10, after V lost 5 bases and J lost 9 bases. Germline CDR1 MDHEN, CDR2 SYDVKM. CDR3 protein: CASSAAGTVGSPLHF. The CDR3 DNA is TGTGCCAGCAGTGCCGCCGGGACAGTCGGTTCACCCCTCCACTTT.

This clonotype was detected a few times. The CDR3 reads CSARGTGEGSGELFF. The CDR3 DNA reads TGCAGTGCTCGGGGGACAGGAGAGGGTTCCGGGGAGCTGTTTTTT. The J gene is TRBJ2-2, the V gene TRBV20-1; 8 positions match TRBD1. The CDR3 consists of 15 residues. The junction had 11 bases not matched to a gene; V was cut back by 5 bases and J by 6 bases. In germline, CDR1 is DFQATT, CDR2 SNEGSKA (reference sequence).

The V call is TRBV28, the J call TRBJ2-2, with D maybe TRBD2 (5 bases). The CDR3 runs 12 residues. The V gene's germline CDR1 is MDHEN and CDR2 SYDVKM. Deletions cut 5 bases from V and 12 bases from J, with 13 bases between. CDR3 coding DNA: TGTGCCAGCAGTGTACGACTACTCCAGCTGTTTTTT. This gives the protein CASSVRLLQLFF.

CDR3: CASSESRGETQYF. The CDR3 DNA reads as TGTGCCAGCAGTGAAAGTAGGGGCGAGACCCAGTACTTC. This sequence joins TRBV2 and TRBJ2-5, with D possibly TRBD1 on 5 matching bases. V was shortened by 2 bases and J by 5 bases, with 9 bases between the two germline ends. Germline lookup yields CDR1 SNHLY and CDR2 FYNNEI. The CDR3 extends over 13 amino acids.

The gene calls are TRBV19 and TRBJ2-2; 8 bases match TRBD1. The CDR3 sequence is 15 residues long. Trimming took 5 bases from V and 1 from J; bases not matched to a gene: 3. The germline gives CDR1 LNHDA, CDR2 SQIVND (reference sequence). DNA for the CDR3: TGTGCCAGTAGTCCCGGGACAGGGAACACCGGGGAGCTGTTTTTT. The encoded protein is CASSPGTGNTGELFF.

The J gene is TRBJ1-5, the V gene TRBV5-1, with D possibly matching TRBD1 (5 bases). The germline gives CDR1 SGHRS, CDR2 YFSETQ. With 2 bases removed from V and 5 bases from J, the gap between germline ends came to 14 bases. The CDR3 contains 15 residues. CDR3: CASSFTGQVDQPQHF. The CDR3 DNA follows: TGCGCCAGCAGCTTTACAGGTCAAGTAGATCAGCCCCAGCATTTT.

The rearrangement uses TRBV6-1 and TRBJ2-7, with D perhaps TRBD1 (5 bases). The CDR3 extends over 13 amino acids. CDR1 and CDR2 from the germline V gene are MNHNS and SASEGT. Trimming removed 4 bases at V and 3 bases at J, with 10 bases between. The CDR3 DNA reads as TGTGCCAGCAGTGTCAACCAGGGCTACGAGCAGTACTTC. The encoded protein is CASSVNQGYEQYF.

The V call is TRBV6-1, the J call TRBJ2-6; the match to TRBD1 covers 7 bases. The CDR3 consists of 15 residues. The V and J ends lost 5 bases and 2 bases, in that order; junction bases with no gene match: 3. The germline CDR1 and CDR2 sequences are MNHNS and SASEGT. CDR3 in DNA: TGTGCCAGCAGTCTCCAGGGGGCTGGGGCCAACGTCCTGACTTTC. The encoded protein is CASSLQGAGANVLTF.

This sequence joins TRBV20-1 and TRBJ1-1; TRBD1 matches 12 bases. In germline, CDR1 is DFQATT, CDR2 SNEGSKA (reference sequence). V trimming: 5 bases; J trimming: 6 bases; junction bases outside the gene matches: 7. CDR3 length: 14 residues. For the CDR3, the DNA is TGCAGTGCTCGCCGGGACAGGGGGCTAGCTGAAGCTTTCTTT. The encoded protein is CSARRDRGLAEAFF.

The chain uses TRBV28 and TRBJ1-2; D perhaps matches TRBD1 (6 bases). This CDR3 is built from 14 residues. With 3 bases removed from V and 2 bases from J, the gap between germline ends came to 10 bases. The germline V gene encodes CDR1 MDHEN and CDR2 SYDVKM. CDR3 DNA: TGTGCCAGCAGTTTGGGGGGGCGCAACTATGGCTACACCTTC. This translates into CASSLGGRNYGYTF.

The chain's CDR3 is CASRRGPGELFF. CDR3 DNA sequence: TGTGCCAGCAGGAGGGGGCCCGGGGAGCTGTTTTTT. The V and J genes are TRBV6-1 and TRBJ2-2; 7 bases fit TRBD1. CDR1 is MNHNS and CDR2 is SASEGT in the germline V gene. This CDR3 region has 12 residues. V shed 6 bases, J shed 6 bases, and the junction held 1 base outside the gene matches.